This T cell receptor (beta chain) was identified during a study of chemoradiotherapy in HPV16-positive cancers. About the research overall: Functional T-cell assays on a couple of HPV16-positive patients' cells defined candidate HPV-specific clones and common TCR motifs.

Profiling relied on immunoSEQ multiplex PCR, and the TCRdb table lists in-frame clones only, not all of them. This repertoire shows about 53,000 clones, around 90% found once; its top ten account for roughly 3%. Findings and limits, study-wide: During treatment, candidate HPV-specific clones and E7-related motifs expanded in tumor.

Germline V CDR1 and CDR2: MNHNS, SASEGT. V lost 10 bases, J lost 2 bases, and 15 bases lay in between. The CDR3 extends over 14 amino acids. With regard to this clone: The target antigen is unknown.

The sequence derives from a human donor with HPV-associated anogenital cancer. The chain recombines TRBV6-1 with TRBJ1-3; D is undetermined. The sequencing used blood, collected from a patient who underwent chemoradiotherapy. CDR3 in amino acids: CATLRVAAGNTIYF. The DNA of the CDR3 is TGTGCCACCCTCCGGGTGGCGGCTGGAAACACCATATATTTT.